Described below is a single TCR beta chain sequence and its context. Its antigen is as yet unknown. Compared with germline, one end of the junction differs, possibly owing to a read error. The record originates from a study of CD8 T cells in Susac syndrome. Points from the study as a whole: Within Susac syndrome CD4+ T cell repertoires, clonal expansion was not evident.

Random hexamers primed reverse transcription of roughly 0.5 to 1 ug RNA. TCRdb re-analysed the immunoSEQ multiplex PCR reads in MiXCR, keeping a single row per CDR3 protein. The sample has about 240,000 distinct CDR3 sequences, 90% to 96% seen once. The germline CDR1 and CDR2 sequences are KGHDR and SFDVKD. This CDR3 region has 16 residues. What was sequenced was CD4+ T cells from PBMCs. This rearrangement joins TRBV24-1 to TRBJ2-1; D is perhaps TRBD1 or TRBD2 (6 bases each). The sequence was collected from a human donor with Susac syndrome. In DNA, the CDR3 is TGTGCCACCAATGATGGGCGAGGGGGGTGGAACAATGAGCAGTTCTTC. Protein sequence: CATNDGRGGWNNEQFF.